This TCR beta chain was profiled in a study of patients and donors after allogeneic stem cell transplantation. From the RT-PCR reads, TCRdb called clonotypes with MiXCR, one entry per CDR3 protein. The sample carries 200,000 to 250,000 distinct CDR3 sequences, 13% to 15% recorded once. Looked up from germline, CDR1 is DFQATT and CDR2 is SNEGSKA (reference sequence). The CDR3 is 15 residues long. V was clipped by 2 bases and J by 4 bases; unmatched bases: 9. Sample: blood, either unsorted or a sorted T cell fraction (not recorded which). The receptor was derived from a human donor who was either an allogeneic HSCT recipient or a stem cell or donor lymphocyte infusion donor (not recorded which). It is not recorded whose cells these are; they may come from a transplant donor. This sequence joins TRBV20-1 and TRBJ2-5, with 8 positions matching TRBD1. CDR3 protein: CSARSPRTGPETQYF. CDR3 DNA: TGCAGTGCTAGAAGCCCTCGGACAGGGCCAGAGACCCAGTACTTC.